These 5 T cell receptor beta chains were sequenced from one sample in a study of Ad26.COV2.S vaccination and SARS-CoV-2 variants. Using immunoSEQ multiplex PCR, the repertoire was profiled, and TCRdb retains in-frame clones only, with some absent. The sample includes over 400,000 clones, 92% of them seen just once. Noted treatment: around 19 received Ad26.COV2.S at low or high dose, single or two shots; five or six received placebo; per-sample allocation not given. Repertoires come from day 63 after the first vaccine or placebo injection. The specimen comprised peripheral blood, sampled in a trial of Ad26.COV2.S vaccine versus placebo. The receptors stem from a person between 18 and 65 years old who received the Ad26.COV2.S COVID-19 vaccine or a placebo.

The chain is built from TRBV30 and TRBJ2-7; 7 bases fit TRBD2. CDR1 and CDR2 (germline): GTSNPN, SVGIG (reference sequence). V was pared by 3 bases and J by 3 bases, with 8 bases of the junction left unmatched. CDR3 length: 14 amino acids. The CDR3 DNA sequence: TGTGCCTGGAGAGAAAGACTAGCCCGCTACGAGCAGTACTTC. It codes for CAWRERLARYEQYF.

V and J are TRBV5-5 and TRBJ2-7, with D unclear. V lost 4 bases and J 1 base, leaving 12 bases between the germline ends. The CDR3 length is 14 residues. CDR1 and CDR2 from the germline V gene are SGHKS and YYEKEE (reference sequence). DNA for the CDR3: TGTGCCAGCAGCCTCGGCCCCGGTTCCTACGAGCAGTACTTC. It encodes CASSLGPGSYEQYF.

The rearrangement joins TRBV28 to TRBJ2-1; D perhaps matches TRBD1 (5 bases). CDR3 length: 14 residues. Per germline, CDR1 MDHEN and CDR2 SYDVKM. V lost 2 bases and J lost 7, with 12 bases in between. The DNA for the CDR3 is TGTGCCAGCAGTTTACTTGGGGCTGGTAATGAGCAGTTCTTC. Translation: CASSLLGAGNEQFF.

The rearrangement uses TRBV5-1 and TRBJ1-2; D remains ambiguous. Trimming pared 0 bases from V and 7 bases from J, leaving 16 bases between. The CDR3 extends over 15 amino acids. Germline loops: CDR1 SGHRS, CDR2 YFSETQ. This chain's CDR3 is CASSLGTGSASGYTF. The CDR3 bases are TGCGCCAGCAGCTTGGGGACGGGAAGCGCGAGTGGCTACACCTTC.

A word on this clone: Different DNA sequences within this sample yield the same CDR3. The chain is built from TRBV6-5 and TRBJ1-1; weak D call: TRBD1 (5 bases). Germline V CDR1 and CDR2: MNHEY, SVGAGI. This CDR3 region has 14 residues. V was cut by 5 bases and J by 0 bases, with 10 bases left in between. The CDR3 bases are TGTGCCAGCAGTCCCGGGACGGTGAACACTGAAGCTTTCTTT. It translates to CASSPGTVNTEAFF.